This T cell receptor beta chain was sequenced in a study of T cell clonality in common variable immunodeficiency. Broader study findings: Fewer deletions and N-nucleotide insertions were reportedly seen in common variable immunodeficiency TCR beta sequences.

The table came from immunoSEQ multiplex PCR; TCRdb's copy has only in-frame clones and leaves some out. The sample contains some 25,000 clones, none occurring once; 8.9% lies in the top ten. As concerns this clone: Its target is not known. The CDR3 extends 3 residues past the end of the read, so its final part is completed from the germline J gene.

J gave up 7 bases and V 8 bases, and 8 bases lay outside the gene matches. The CDR3 is 12 residues long. The germline V gene encodes CDR1 GTSNPN and CDR2 SVGIG (reference sequence). Specimen: peripheral blood mononuclear cells. V gene TRBV30 combines with J gene TRBJ1-2, with TRBD1 matching over 9 bases. The clonotype was recovered from a human donor with common variable immunodeficiency. CDR3 amino acids: CASDRGVTGYTF. The part of the CDR3 DNA that was read is TGTGCCAGTGACAGGGGGGTAACTGGC.